The 2 T cell receptor beta chains reported below all come from one sample, sequenced in a study of shared T cell receptors in the human thymus. Assay: immunoSEQ multiplex PCR; the TCRdb copy retains only in-frame clones and omits some. The sample shows hundreds of thousands of clones, 70% to 90% of them seen only once. Separately, the same data were catalogued under a study of human thymus T cells.

The sample taken for sequencing was thymocytes. The receptor set was obtained from a boy less than two years old with a congenital heart defect.

The rearrangement joins TRBV10-3 to TRBJ2-7; TRBD2 matches at 7 bases. Per germline, CDR1 ENHRY and CDR2 SYGVKD. The CDR3 runs to 18 residues. Germline trimming cut 2 bases from V and 7 bases from J; bases unmatched to any gene: 20. The CDR3 reads CAISEPGGAGTTEREQYF. The CDR3 nucleotides are TGTGCCATCAGTGAGCCCGGGGGTGCCGGGACTACAGAAAGGGAGCAGTACTTC.

The CDR3 reads CASSHSTSRDTQYF. CDR3 DNA: TGCGCCAGCAGCCACTCGACTAGCCGCGATACGCAGTATTTT. The chain is built from TRBV4-1 and TRBJ2-3; TRBD2 matches at 7 bases. V lost 3 bases to trimming and J lost 6 bases; unmatched junction nucleotides: 6. CDR1 is MGHRA and CDR2 is YSYEKL in the germline V gene. The CDR3 is 14 residues long.